The rows below give T cell receptor beta chains drawn from one sample of a study of cytomegalovirus exposure and HLA in healthy donors. Here immunoSEQ multiplex PCR was the method, and the copy in TCRdb shows in-frame clones only, minus some. Here the sample spans fewer than 120,000 clones, about four fifths being singletons. The sequenced sample consisted of PBMCs. The origin of the receptors is a woman between 55 and 75 years old in good health and CMV-seropositive. Each CDR3 is given with its conserved first and last residue. The D gene is left open where the match is weak. Size tells how often a clone was seen (once, few, many) or the class of an expanded clone, and some rows leave it out.

>NA|NA|TRBV28|TRBJ1-2
TGTGCCAGCAGTTTGGCGGCAGCCTATGGCTACACCTTC
CASSLAAAYGYTF
>NA|NA|TRBV18|TRBJ1-1
TGTGCCAGCTCATCAACAAAGCAGGGCTTGAACACTGAAGCTTTCTTT
CASSSTKQGLNTEAFF
>NA|NA|TRBV5-6|TRBJ2-3
TGTGCCAGCAGCATCGTTAGCGGCACAGATACGCAGTATTTT
CASSIVSGTDTQYF
>TRBD1|NA|TRBV10-3|TRBJ1-5
TGTGCCATCAGTCCGACAGGGGAGAATCAGCCCCAGCATTTT
CAISPTGENQPQHF
>NA|NA|TRBV6-1|TRBJ1-3
TGTGCCAGCAGTGAACTTTTCAGGGGCGTAGAAAACACCATATATTTT
CASSELFRGVENTIYF
>TRBD2|NA|TRBV2|TRBJ2-5
TGTGCCAGCAGTGGACTAGCGGGAGCCTCCGAGACCCAGTACTTC
CASSGLAGASETQYF
>NA|once|TRBV6-4|TRBJ2-3
TGTGCCAGCAGTGGGTCGGGGAGCACAGATACGCAGTATTTT
CASSGSGSTDTQYF
>NA|NA|TRBV7-2|TRBJ2-7
TGTGCCAGCAGCTCCCAACAGGGCCCCTACGAGCAGTACTTC
CASSSQQGPYEQYF
>TRBD1|NA|TRBV11-2|TRBJ1-3
TGTGCCAGCAGCTTTACCGGGACAGGGGTCGGAAACACCATATATTTT
CASSFTGTGVGNTIYF
>TRBD2|once|TRBV5-1|TRBJ2-1
TGCGCCAGCAGCTTGGCCAAGCGTAGCGGGAGCTCCTACAATGAGCAGTTCTTC
CASSLAKRSGSSYNEQFF
>NA|NA|TRBV2|TRBJ2-4
TGTGCCAATTCCGGGACTGAGCGAAACATTCAGTACTTC
CANSGTERNIQYF
>TRBD2|NA|TRBV6-6|TRBJ2-1
TGTGCCAGCACCAAGACTAGCGGGAGAGGTCCTAATGAGCAGTTCTTC
CASTKTSGRGPNEQFF
>TRBD2|NA|TRBV13|TRBJ2-1
TGTGCCAGCAGCTTCGGGACTAGCGGGAGGGCCGCCATTATCTTC
CASSFGTSGRAAIIF
>TRBD2|NA|TRBV5-4|TRBJ2-1
TGTGCCAGCAGCCGCCGGGGCGGGAGCTCCTACAATGAGCAGTTCTTC
CASSRRGGSSYNEQFF
>TRBD1|NA|TRBV5-6|TRBJ2-1
TGTGCCAGCAGCTTGGCAATCGGGACAGGGGCGTGGGAGCAGTTCTTC
CASSLAIGTGAWEQFF
>NA|NA|TRBV28|TRBJ1-5
TGTGCCAGCAGTTTACCCCTTGCGGCAGGGAGCAATCAGCCCCAGCATTTT
CASSLPLAAGSNQPQHF
>TRBD2|NA|TRBV7-3|TRBJ2-2
TGTGCCAGCAGCTTAAACGGGGCGGGAGCAACGGTCGGGGAGCTGTTTTTT
CASSLNGAGATVGELFF
>TRBD2|NA|TRBV7-2|TRBJ2-1
TGTGCCAGCGGCGGAGCGGGAATCTGGAATGAGCAGTTCTTC
CASGGAGIWNEQFF
>NA|NA|TRBV4-1|TRBJ1-4
TGCGCCAGCAGCCAAGTGGAGGTTGTGGGGGGAAGGCGGTTTTTT
CASSQVEVVGGRRFF
>TRBD1|NA|TRBV9|TRBJ2-7
TGTGCCAGCAGCGTAGAGGGCAGGGGGATCTACGAGCAGTACTTC
CASSVEGRGIYEQYF
>NA|NA|TRBV18|TRBJ1-2
TGTGCCAGCTCACCGCCCCGACAGAGACCCTATACGAGCTACACCTTC
CASSPPRQRPYTSYTF
>NA|few|TRBV5-1|TRBJ2-1
TGCGCCAGCAGCCCGGAGTTATCCTACAATGAGCAGTTCTTC
CASSPELSYNEQFF
>TRBD2|few|TRBV10-3|TRBJ2-7
TGTGCCATCAGTGAGAGGCCGACTAGCATCGTCCACGAGCAGTACTTC
CAISERPTSIVHEQYF
>NA|NA|TRBV4-1|TRBJ2-5
TGCGCCAGCAGCCTCGTTGGGGGCGAGACCCAGTACTTC
CASSLVGGETQYF
>NA|once|TRBV11-2|TRBJ1-2
TGTGCCAGCAGCTTAGTTTCGGGGATCTATGGCTACACCTTC
CASSLVSGIYGYTF
>NA|NA|TRBV10-3|TRBJ1-2
TGTGCCATCAGTCCCGGGGGGGGATCTAACTATGGCTACACCTTC
CAISPGGGSNYGYTF
>TRBD1|few|TRBV5-5|TRBJ1-5
TGTGCCAGCAGCCCCACCCGGGACAGGGGGATCGATAGCAATCAGCCCCAGCATTTT
CASSPTRDRGIDSNQPQHF
>NA|NA|TRBV7-9|TRBJ1-3
TGTGCCAGCAGCCCTAACTTAGTGGTGTCAAACACCATATATTTT
CASSPNLVVSNTIYF
>NA|NA|TRBV27|TRBJ1-2
TGTGCCAGTCAGGGGTACGATGGCTACACCTTC
CASQGYDGYTF
>TRBD1|NA|TRBV11-1|TRBJ1-2
TGTGCCAGCAGCGGGGACAGTTATGGCTACACCTTC
CASSGDSYGYTF
>NA|once|TRBV7-8|TRBJ2-3
TGTGCCAGCAGCCGAGTTACCACAGATACGCAGTATTTT
CASSRVTTDTQYF
>NA|NA|TRBV9|TRBJ2-1
TGTGCCAGCAGCAGGAGGACAGCGTACAATGAGCAGTTCTTC
CASSRRTAYNEQFF
>NA|NA|TRBV7-9|TRBJ2-1
TGTGCCAGCTTAACTAGCAGCTATGAGCAGTTCTTC
CASLTSSYEQFF
>NA|NA|TRBV28|TRBJ1-3
TGTGCCAGCAGTTTAATCTCGTCCTCTGGAAACACCATATATTTT
CASSLISSSGNTIYF